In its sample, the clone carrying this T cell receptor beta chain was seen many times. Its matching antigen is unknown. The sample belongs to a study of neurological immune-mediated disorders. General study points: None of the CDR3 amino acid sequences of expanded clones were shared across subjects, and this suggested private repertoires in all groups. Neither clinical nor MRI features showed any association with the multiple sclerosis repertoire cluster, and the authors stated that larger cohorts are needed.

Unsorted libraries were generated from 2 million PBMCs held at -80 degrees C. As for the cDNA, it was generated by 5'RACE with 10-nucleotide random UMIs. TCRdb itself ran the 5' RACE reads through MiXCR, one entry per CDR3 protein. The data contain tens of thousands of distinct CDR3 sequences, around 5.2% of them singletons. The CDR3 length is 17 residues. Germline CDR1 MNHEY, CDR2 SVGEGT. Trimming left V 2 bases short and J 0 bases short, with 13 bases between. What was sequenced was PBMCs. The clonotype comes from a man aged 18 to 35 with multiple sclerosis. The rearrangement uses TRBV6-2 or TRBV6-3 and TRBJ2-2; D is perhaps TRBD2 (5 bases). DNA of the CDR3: TGTGCCAGCAGTTACCCCGGACTGGACGCGAACACCGGGGAGCTGTTTTTT. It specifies CASSYPGLDANTGELFF.